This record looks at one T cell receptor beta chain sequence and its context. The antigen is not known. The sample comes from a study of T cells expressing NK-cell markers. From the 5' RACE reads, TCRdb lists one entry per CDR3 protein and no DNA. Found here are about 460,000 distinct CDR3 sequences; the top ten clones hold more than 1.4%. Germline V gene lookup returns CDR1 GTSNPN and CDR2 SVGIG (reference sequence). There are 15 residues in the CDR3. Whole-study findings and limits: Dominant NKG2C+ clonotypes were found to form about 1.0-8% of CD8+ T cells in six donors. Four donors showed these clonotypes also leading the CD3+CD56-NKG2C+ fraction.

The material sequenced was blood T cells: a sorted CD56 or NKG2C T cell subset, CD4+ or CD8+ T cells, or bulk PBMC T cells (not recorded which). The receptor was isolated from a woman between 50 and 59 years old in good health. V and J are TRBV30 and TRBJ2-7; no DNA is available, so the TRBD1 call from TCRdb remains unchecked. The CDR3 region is CAWSERGQGGYEQYF.